This paragraph reports one TCR beta chain. This table comes from immunoSEQ multiplex PCR, and its TCRdb copy is limited to in-frame clones, with some not included. The table has under 50,000 clones, 75% to 80% seen once. This sample is part of a study of OX40 agonist ivuxolimab in advanced cancers. Germline loops: CDR1 MNHEY, CDR2 SVGAGI. The CDR3 extends over 10 amino acids. Trimming removed 9 bases from V and 8 bases from J, with 10 bases in between. Sequencing used CD4+ or CD8+ T cells sorted from blood, obtained in a trial of the OX40 agonist ivuxolimab. The TCR originated in an adult with an advanced solid tumor such as melanoma, head and neck, liver or kidney cancer. This rearrangement joins TRBV6-5 to TRBJ1-2; D possibly corresponds to TRBD1 (5 bases). The CDR3, as DNA: TGTGCCAGTTGGGGGTGGGGCTACACCTTC. It encodes CASWGWGYTF.